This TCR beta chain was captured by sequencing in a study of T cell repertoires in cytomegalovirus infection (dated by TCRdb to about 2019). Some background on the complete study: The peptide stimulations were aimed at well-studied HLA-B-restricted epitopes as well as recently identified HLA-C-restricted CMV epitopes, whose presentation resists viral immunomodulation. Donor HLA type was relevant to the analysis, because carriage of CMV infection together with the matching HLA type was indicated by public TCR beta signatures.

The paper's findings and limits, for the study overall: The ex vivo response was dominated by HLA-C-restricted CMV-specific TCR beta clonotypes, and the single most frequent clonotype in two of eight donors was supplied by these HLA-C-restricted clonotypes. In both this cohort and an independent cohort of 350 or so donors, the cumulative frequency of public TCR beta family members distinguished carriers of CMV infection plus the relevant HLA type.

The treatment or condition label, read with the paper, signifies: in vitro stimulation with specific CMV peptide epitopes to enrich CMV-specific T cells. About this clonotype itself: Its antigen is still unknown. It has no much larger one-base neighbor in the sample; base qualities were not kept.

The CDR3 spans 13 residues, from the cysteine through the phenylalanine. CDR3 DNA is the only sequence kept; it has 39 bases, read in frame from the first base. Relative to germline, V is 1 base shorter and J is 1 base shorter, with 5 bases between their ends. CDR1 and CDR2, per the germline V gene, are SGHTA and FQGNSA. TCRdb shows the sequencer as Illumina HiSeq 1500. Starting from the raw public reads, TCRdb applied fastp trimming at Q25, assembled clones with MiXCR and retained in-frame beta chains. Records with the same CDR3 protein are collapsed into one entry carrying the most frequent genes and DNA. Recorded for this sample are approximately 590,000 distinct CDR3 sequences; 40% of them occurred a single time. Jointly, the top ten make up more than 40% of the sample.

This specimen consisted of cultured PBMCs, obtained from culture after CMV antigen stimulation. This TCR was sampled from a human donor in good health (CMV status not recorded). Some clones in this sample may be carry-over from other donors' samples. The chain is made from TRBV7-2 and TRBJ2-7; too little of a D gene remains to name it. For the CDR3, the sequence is CASSLDASYEQYF. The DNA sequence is TGTGCCAGCAGCTTAGATGCTTCCTACGAGCAGTACTTC.